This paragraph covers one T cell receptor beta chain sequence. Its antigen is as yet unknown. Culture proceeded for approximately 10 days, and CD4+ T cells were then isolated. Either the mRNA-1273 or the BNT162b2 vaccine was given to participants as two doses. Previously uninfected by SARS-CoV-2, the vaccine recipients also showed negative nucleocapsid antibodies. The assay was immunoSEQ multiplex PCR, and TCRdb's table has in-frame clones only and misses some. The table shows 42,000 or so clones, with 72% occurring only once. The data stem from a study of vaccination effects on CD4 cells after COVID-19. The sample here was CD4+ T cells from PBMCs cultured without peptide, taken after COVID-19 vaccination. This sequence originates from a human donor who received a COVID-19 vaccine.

The CDR3, as DNA: TGTGCCAGCAGCTTGAGGAGACAGGGGAAGGGCAATGAGCAGTTCTTC. It yields the protein CASSLRRQGKGNEQFF. The rearrangement uses TRBV5-4 and TRBJ2-1; 8 nucleotides agree with TRBD1. V gave up 1 base and J gave up 6 bases; unmatched junction bases: 9. Germline CDR1 SGHNT, CDR2 YYREEE (reference sequence). The CDR3 has 16 amino acids.